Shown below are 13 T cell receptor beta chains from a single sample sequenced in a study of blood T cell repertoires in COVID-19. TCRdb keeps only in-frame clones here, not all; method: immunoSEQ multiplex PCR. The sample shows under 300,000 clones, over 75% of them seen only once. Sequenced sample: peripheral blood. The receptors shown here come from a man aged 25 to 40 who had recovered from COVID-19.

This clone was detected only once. CDR3 sequence: CASSAGQPGTEAFF. CDR3 nucleotides: TGCGCCAGCAGCGCGGGACAGCCAGGCACTGAAGCTTTCTTT. The J gene is TRBJ1-1, the V gene TRBV5-1; 7 positions match TRBD1. The CDR3 contains 14 residues. V shed 4 bases, J shed 4 bases, and the junction held 7 bases outside the gene matches. Germline V CDR1 and CDR2: SGHRS, YFSETQ. Complete variable domain (other parts from reference TRBV5-1 and TRBJ1-1): KAGVTQTPRYLIKTRGQQVTLSCSPISGHRSVSWYQQTPGQGLQFLFEYFSETQRNKGNFPGRFSGRQFSNSRSEMNVSTLELGDSALYLCASSAGQPGTEAFFGQGTRLTVV.

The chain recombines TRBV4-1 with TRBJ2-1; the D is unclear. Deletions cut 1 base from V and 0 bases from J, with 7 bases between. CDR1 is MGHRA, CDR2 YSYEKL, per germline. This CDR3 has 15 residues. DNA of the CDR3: TGCGCCAGCAGCCAAGCCGGTAGCTCCTACAATGAGCAGTTCTTC. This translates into CASSQAGSSYNEQFF.

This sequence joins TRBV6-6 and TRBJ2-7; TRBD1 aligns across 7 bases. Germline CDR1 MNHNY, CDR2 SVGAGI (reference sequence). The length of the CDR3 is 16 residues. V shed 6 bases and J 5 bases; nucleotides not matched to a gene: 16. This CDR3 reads CASSDHRGSRGNEQYF. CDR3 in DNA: TGTGCCAGCAGCGACCACAGGGGATCTCGAGGGAACGAGCAGTACTTC.

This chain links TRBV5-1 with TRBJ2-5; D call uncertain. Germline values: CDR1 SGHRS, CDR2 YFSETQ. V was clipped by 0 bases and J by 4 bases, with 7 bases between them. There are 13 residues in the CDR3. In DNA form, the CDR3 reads TGCGCCAGCAGCTTGGCCTCCCTAGAGACCCAGTACTTC. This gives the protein CASSLASLETQYF.

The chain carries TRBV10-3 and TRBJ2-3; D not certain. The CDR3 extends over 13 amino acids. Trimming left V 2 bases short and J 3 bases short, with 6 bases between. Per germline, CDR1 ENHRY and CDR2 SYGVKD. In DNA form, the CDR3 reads TGTGCCATCAGTGAGGGCACAACAGATACGCAGTATTTT. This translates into CAISEGTTDTQYF.

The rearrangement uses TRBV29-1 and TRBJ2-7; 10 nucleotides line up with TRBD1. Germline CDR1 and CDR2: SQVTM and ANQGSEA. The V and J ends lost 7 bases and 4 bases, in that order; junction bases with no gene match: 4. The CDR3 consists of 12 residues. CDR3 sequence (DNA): TGCAGCGGAACGGGACAGGGGTACGAGCAGTACTTC. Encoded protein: CSGTGQGYEQYF.

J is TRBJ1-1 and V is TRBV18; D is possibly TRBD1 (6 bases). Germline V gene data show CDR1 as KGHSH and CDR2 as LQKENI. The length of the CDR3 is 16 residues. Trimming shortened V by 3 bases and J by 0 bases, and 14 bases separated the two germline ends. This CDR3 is CASSPLGAHLNTEAFF. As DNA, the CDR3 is TGTGCCAGCTCACCCCTGGGGGCGCATCTGAACACTGAAGCTTTCTTT. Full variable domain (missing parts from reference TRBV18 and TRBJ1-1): NAGVMQNPRHLVRRRGQEARLRCSPMKGHSHVYWYRQLPEEGLKFMVYLQKENIIDESGMPKERFSAEFPKEGPSILRIQQVVRGDSAAYFCASSPLGAHLNTEAFFGQGTRLTVV.

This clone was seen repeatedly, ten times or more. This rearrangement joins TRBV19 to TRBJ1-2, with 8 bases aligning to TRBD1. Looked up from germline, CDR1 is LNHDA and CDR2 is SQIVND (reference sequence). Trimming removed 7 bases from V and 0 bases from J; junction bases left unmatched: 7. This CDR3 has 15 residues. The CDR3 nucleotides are TGTGCCAGTACCGAACTACAGGGGGCTAACTATGGCTACACCTTC. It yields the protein CASTELQGANYGYTF.

CDR3 sequence (DNA): TGTGCCAGCAGCGAGCCGACAAGGGGAAAATACGAGCAGTACGTC. It translates to CASSEPTRGKYEQYV. This sequence joins TRBV28 and TRBJ2-7; a weak D match, TRBD1 (5 bases). Trimming took 6 bases from V and 4 from J, leaving 19 bases between them. This CDR3 spans 15 amino acids. Germline V gene data show CDR1 as MDHEN and CDR2 as SYDVKM.

The CDR3 nucleotides are TGCGCCAGCAAGAAAACAGGGGAAGCTTTCTTT. Translated, it gives CASKKTGEAFF. The chain carries TRBV10-2 and TRBJ1-1, with TRBD1 as a possible D gene (6 bases). Germline lookup yields CDR1 WSHSY and CDR2 SAAADI. The CDR3 consists of 11 residues. V was shortened by 7 bases and J by 8 bases, with 11 bases between the two germline ends.

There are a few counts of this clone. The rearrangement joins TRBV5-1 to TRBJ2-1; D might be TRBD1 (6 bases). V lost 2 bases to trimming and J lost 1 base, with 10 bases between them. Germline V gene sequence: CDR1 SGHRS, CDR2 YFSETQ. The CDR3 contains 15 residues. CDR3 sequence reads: CASSFSRGSYNEQFF. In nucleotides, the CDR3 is TGCGCCAGCAGCTTCTCCAGGGGATCCTACAATGAGCAGTTCTTC.

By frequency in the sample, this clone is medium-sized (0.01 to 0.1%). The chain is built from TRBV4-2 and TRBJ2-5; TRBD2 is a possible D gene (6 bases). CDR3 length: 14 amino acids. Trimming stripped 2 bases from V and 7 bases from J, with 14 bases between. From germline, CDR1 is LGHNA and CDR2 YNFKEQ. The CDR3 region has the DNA TGTGCCAGCAGCCAACAACCAACGGAGGGGACCCAGTACTTC. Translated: CASSQQPTEGTQYF.

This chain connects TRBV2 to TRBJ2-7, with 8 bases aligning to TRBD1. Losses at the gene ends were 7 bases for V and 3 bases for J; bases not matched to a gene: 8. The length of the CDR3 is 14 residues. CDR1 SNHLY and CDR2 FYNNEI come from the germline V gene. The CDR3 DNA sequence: TGTGCCAGCAAAAGCGACAGGGGTGGCTACGAGCAGTACTTC. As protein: CASKSDRGGYEQYF. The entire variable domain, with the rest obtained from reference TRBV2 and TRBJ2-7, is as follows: EPEVTQTPSHQVTQMGQEVILRCVPISNHLYFYWYRQILGQKVEFLVSFYNNEISEKSEIFDDQFSVERPDGSNFTLKIRSTKLEDSAMYFCASKSDRGGYEQYFGPGTRLTVT.